This T cell receptor beta chain appears in the sequencing data of a study of T cell changes during pregnancy in multiple sclerosis. Produced via immunoSEQ multiplex PCR; TCRdb's table is partial and in-frame only. The profile shows 80,000 or so clones, approximately 95% of them singletons. In germline, CDR1 is SGHRS, CDR2 YFSETQ. CDR3 size: 14 residues. V gave up 1 base and J gave up 3 bases, with 10 bases separating them. Here the sequenced sample was peripheral blood, taken in the second trimester of pregnancy. The clonotype originates from a female donor in good health, enrolled as a control in a pregnancy study. This rearrangement joins TRBV5-1 to TRBJ2-5; D might be TRBD2 (5 bases). The CDR3 DNA reads TGCGCCAGCAGCTTGTACGGGGAGAAAGAGACCCAGTACTTC. Translation: CASSLYGEKETQYF. Supplemented by reference TRBV5-1 and TRBJ2-5, the full variable domain reads KAGVTQTPRYLIKTRGQQVTLSCSPISGHRSVSWYQQTPGQGLQFLFEYFSETQRNKGNFPGRFSGRQFSNSRSEMNVSTLELGDSALYLCASSLYGEKETQYFGPGTRLLVL.